This record looks at one T cell receptor (beta chain) sequence and its context. Its antigen remains unidentified. It may be a read error: a sequence one base away is much more abundant. The source of the sample is a study of T cells after yellow fever vaccination. Background on the study: In the case of low-cell-number fractions, SMART-Seq v4 Ultra Low Input was used for preparation.

TCRdb re-called the 5' RACE reads through MiXCR, storing one row per CDR3 protein. The sample lists roughly 260,000 distinct CDR3 sequences, approximately 13% occurring once. General study results and limits: A weaker secondary response peaked on day 5, the primary on day 15.

Germline V gene data show CDR1 as KGHSH and CDR2 as LQKENI. The CDR3 is 14 residues long. The clonotype comes from a man aged 25-45 years who received the YFV17D yellow fever vaccine. V and J are TRBV18 and TRBJ1-5; unclear D gene. The sequenced sample was CD4+ T cells sorted from PBMCs, obtained 45 days after the yellow fever booster vaccination. The CDR3 spells CASSAPWAPQPQHF. Here the CDR3 DNA reads TGTGCCAGCTCAGCACCCTGGGCCCCTCAGCCCCAGCATTTT.